This TCR beta chain stems from a study of T-cell memory formation after mild COVID-19. This clonotype was observed a handful of times. Antigen specificity is unknown. The CDR3 runs 15 residues. With 6 bases removed from V and 2 bases from J, the gap between germline ends came to 16 bases. Study-wide results and caveats: Whether second-wave clones peaking at day 37 were SARS-CoV-2 specific went unconfirmed. Mainly in CM and EM were contracting CD4+ clones; CD8+ were in EMRA. Several responding clones turned up in pre-infection memory, indicating that cross-reactive memory may have taken part.

TCRdb re-analysed the 5' RACE reads in MiXCR, keeping a single row per CDR3 protein. This repertoire shows some 490,000 distinct CDR3 sequences, about 20% found once; its top ten account for 9% to 15%. The rearrangement uses TRBV12-3 or TRBV12-4 and TRBJ1-2; TRBD1 is a possible D gene (6 bases). The clonotype comes from an adult woman who had mild COVID-19 (a few samples of this study predate the infection). Cell type and time point are not known. Sequences were obtained from PBMCs or a T cell subset sorted from them (not recorded which). The CDR3 region is CASRAGGAHNYGYTF. DNA for the CDR3: TGTGCCAGCAGGGCGGGGGGGGCGCACAACTATGGCTACACCTTC.